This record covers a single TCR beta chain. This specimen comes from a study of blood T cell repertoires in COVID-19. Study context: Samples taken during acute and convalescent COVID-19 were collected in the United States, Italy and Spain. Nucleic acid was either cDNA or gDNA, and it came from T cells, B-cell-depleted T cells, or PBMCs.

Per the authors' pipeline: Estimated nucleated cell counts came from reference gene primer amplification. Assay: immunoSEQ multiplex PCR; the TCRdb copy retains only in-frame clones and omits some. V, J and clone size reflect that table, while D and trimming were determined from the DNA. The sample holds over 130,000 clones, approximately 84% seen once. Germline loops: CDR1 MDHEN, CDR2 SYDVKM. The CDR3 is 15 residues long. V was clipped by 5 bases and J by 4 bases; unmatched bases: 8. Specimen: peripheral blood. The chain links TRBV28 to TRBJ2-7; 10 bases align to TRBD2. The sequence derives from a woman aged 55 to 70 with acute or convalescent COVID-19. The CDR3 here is CASSTTFSGRYEQYF. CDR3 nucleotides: TGTGCCAGCAGTACCACCTTTAGCGGGAGGTACGAGCAGTACTTC.